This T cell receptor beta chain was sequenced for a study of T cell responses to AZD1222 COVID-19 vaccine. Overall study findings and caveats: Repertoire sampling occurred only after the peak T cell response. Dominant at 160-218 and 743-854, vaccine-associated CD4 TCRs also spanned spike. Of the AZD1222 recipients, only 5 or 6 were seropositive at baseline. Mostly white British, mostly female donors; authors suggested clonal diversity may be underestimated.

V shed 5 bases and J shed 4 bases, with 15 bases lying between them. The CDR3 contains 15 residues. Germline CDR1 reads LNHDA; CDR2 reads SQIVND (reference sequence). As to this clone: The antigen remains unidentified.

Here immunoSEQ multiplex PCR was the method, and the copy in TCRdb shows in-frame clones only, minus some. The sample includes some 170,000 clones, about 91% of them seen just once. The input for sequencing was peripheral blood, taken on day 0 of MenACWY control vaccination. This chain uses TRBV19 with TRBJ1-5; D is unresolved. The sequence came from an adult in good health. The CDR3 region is CASSPRHSGNQPQHF. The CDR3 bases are TGTGCCAGTAGTCCCAGACATTCGGGGAATCAGCCCCAGCATTTT.